A selection of T cell receptor beta chains follows, all from one sample in a study of regulatory T cells in long-lasting Graves disease. In TCRdb, the multiplex PCR reads were re-called with MiXCR into one record per CDR3 protein. The table has 350,000 to 550,000 distinct CDR3 sequences, approximately 15% seen once. A further study also used this sample, focusing on T cells in Graves' hyperthyroidism and ophthalmopathy.

The source material was peripheral blood mononuclear cells (PBMCs), sampled at new diagnosis, from a patient treated with antithyroid drugs. The receptors originated from a woman aged 30 to 39 with Graves disease. CDR3s include the opening cysteine and the closing phenylalanine or tryptophan. D genes are given only for firm matches. A clone size is listed for some rows: how often the clone was seen (once, few, many), or a class if it is expanded.

clone_size d_call j_call v_call cdr3_nt cdr3_aa
. . TRBJ1-5 TRBV2 TGTGCCAGCAGTGAAGGACTGCACAATCAGCCCCAGCATTTT CASSEGLHNQPQHF
many . TRBJ2-7 TRBV27 TGTGCCAGCAGTTTATCAGTGGCTCTCGGCTCCTACGAGCAGTACTTC CASSLSVALGSYEQYF
few TRBD2 TRBJ2-1 TRBV9 TGTGCCAGCAGCGTAGGAAGCGGGAGTGACAATGAGCAGTTCTTC CASSVGSGSDNEQFF
. . TRBJ2-7 TRBV24-1 TGTGCCACCGAGGGGTATGGATCCTACGAGCAGTACTTC CATEGYGSYEQYF
. TRBD1 TRBJ2-7 TRBV20-1 TGCAGTGCTAGCGGGACAGGGGGCGAGCAGTACTTC CSASGTGGEQYF
few . TRBJ2-1 TRBV10-3 TGTGCCATCAGTGTAGTTGACGGTTACAATGAGCAGTTCTTC CAISVVDGYNEQFF
many . TRBJ1-6 TRBV11-1 TGTGCCAGCAGCCTTCCCCCGGGACGGGGAGGTTCACCCCTCCACTTT CASSLPPGRGGSPLHF
many . TRBJ2-7 TRBV3-1 TGTGCCAGCGGAGGATCCACCTACGAGCAGTACTTC CASGGSTYEQYF
many TRBD2 TRBJ2-1 TRBV18 TGTGCCAGCTCACCACTAGCGGGAGACTCCTACAATGAGCAGTTCTTC CASSPLAGDSYNEQFF
. . TRBJ2-7 TRBV10-3 TGTGCCATCAGGGTACAGGGAGTGGACGAGCAGTACTTC CAIRVQGVDEQYF
. . TRBJ1-5 TRBV6-1 TGTGCCAGCAGCCCTCAGGGGACGGCTCAGCCCCAGCATTTT CASSPQGTAQPQHF
many . TRBJ1-4 TRBV11-2 TGTGCCAGCAGCTTATTTCCAGCAGGGGAAAAACTGTTTTTT CASSLFPAGEKLFF
. . TRBJ2-5 TRBV6-1 TGTGCCAGCAGTGCTTTTGGCATCGGCCGACTCCCCGGGAAGGCCCAGTACTTC CASSAFGIGRLPGKAQYF
. . TRBJ1-5 TRBV19 TGTGCCAGTGGTGGGGTTCAGAACCCAGTTAGCAATCAGCCCCAGCATTTT CASGGVQNPVSNQPQHF
. TRBD2 TRBJ2-2 TRBV5-4 TGTGCCAGCAGCATCGTAGCGGGAGTAATCACCGGGGAGCTGTTTTTT CASSIVAGVITGELFF
many TRBD1 TRBJ2-7 TRBV12-3/TRBV12-4 TGTGCCAGCAGCAAGGGGTGGGGACAGGGGGCCTACGAGCAGTACTTC CASSKGWGQGAYEQYF
few . TRBJ1-5 TRBV12-3/TRBV12-4 TGTGCCAGCAGTTCGCTTGGACAGAACAATCAGCCCCAGCATTTT CASSSLGQNNQPQHF
. TRBD2 TRBJ2-1 TRBV20-1 TGCAGTGCCCCGGGGACTAGCGGGCCCTACAATGAGCAGTTCTTC CSAPGTSGPYNEQFF
once TRBD1 TRBJ1-2 TRBV14 TGTGCCAGCAGCCCGCGAAGAACAGGGGGCGGCTACACCTTC CASSPRRTGGGYTF
many . TRBJ2-1 TRBV5-1 TGTGCCAGCAGTTTAGGCGACAATGAGCAGTTCTTC CASSLGDNEQFF
. . TRBJ2-2 TRBV12-3/TRBV12-4 TGTGCCAGCAGGGGGGACGGGTTAGCCGGGGAGCTGTTTTTT CASRGDGLAGELFF
few . TRBJ1-5 TRBV28 TGTGCCAGCAGTTCCAGGACAGCTTATAGCAATCAGCCCCAGCATTTT CASSSRTAYSNQPQHF
. . TRBJ2-1 TRBV6-2/TRBV6-3 TGTGCCAGCAGTTACCGCGGGATGAGGGCTAATGAGCAGTTCTTC CASSYRGMRANEQFF